This T cell receptor beta chain was recovered during a study of T cells after yellow fever vaccination. Notes on the study in general: Researchers report a weaker secondary response that nonetheless peaked faster, day 5 versus 15.

Note on this clonotype: Its target is not known.

The CDR3 contains 16 residues. V lost 5 bases and J 2 bases, leaving 18 bases between the germline ends. Germline CDR1 SGHVS, CDR2 FQNEAQ. Conversion of TCR transcripts into cDNA relied on 5'RACE template switching, which added a universal primer site and UMIs. TCRdb passed the 5' RACE reads through MiXCR, listing each CDR3 protein once. The sample includes fewer than 400,000 distinct CDR3 sequences, 9.5% to 12% of them seen just once. The chain carries TRBV7-8 and TRBJ2-5; D remains unclear. The source is a man between 18 and 29 years old who received the YFV17D yellow fever vaccine. This specimen was CD4+ T cells sorted from PBMCs, taken 45 days after the yellow fever booster vaccination. CDR3 in DNA: TGTGCCAGCAGCCGCCCCCAAGGAAGGTTACAAGAGACCCAGTACTTC. Protein: CASSRPQGRLQETQYF.